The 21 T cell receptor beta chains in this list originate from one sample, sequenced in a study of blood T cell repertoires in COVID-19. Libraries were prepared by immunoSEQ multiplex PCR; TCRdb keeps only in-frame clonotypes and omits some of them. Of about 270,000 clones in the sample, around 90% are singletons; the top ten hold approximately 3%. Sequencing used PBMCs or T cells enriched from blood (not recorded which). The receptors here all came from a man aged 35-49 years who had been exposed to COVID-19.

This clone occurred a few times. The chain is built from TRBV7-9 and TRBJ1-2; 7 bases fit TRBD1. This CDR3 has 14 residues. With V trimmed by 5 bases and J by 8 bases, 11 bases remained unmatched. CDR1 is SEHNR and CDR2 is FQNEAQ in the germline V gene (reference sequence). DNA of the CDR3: TGTGCCAGCAGCATCGGGACAGTCCGCTCAGGCTACACCTTC. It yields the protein CASSIGTVRSGYTF.

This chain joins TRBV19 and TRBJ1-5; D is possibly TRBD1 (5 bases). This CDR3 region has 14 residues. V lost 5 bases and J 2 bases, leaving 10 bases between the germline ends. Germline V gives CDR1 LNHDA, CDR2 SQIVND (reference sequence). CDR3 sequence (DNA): TGTGCCAGTAGTTACACAGGTGGCAATCAGCCCCAGCATTTT. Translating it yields CASSYTGGNQPQHF. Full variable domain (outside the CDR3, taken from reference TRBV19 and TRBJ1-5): DGGITQSPKYLFRKEGQNVTLSCEQNLNHDAMYWYRQDPGQGLRLIYYSQIVNDFQKGDIAEGYSVSREKKESFPLTVTSAQKNPTAFYLCASSYTGGNQPQHFGDGTRLSIL.

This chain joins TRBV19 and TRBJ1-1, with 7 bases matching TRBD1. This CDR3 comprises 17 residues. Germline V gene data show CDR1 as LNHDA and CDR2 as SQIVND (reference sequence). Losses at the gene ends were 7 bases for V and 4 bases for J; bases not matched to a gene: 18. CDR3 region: CASTLLPGQSSFTEAFF. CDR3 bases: TGTGCCAGTACCCTCCTGCCGGGACAGAGCTCGTTCACTGAAGCTTTCTTT.

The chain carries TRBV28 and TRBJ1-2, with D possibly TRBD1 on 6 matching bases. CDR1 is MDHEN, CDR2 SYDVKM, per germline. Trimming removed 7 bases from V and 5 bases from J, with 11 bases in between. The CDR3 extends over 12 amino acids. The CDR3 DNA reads TGTGCCAGCACTGACAGGTTGTATGGCTACACCTTC. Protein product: CASTDRLYGYTF.

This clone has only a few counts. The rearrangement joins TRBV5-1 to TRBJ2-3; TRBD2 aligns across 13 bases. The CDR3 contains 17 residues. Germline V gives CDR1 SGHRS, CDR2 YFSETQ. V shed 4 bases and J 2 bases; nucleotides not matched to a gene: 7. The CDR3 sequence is CASSHGLAGALTDTQYF. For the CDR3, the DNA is TGCGCCAGCAGCCACGGACTAGCGGGGGCCCTCACAGATACGCAGTATTTT.

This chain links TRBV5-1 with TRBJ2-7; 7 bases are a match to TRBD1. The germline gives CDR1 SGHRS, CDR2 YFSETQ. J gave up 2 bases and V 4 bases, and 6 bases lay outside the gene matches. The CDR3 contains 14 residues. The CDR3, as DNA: TGCGCCAGCAGCCAAGGGGACAGAGCCTACGAGCAGTACTTC. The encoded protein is CASSQGDRAYEQYF.

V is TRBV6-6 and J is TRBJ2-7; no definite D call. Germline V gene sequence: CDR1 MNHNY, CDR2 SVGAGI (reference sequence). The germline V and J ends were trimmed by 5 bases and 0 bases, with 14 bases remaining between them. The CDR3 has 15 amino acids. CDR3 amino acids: CASSISSQSSYEQYF. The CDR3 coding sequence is TGTGCCAGCAGTATTAGCAGTCAGAGCTCCTACGAGCAGTACTTC.

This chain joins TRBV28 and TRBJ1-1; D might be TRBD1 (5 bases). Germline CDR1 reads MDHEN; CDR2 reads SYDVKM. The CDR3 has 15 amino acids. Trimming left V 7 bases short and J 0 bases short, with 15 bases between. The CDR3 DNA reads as TGTGCCAGCACCTTCATAGGGGCCATGAACACTGAAGCTTTCTTT. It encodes CASTFIGAMNTEAFF. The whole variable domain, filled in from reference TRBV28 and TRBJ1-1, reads DVKVTQSSRYLVKRTGEKVFLECVQDMDHENMFWYRQDPGLGLRLIYFSYDVKMKEKGDIPEGYSVSREKKERFSLILESASTNQTSMYLCASTFIGAMNTEAFFGQGTRLTVV.

Written as DNA, the CDR3 is TGTGCCAGCAGTGTAGGACAGGGTTACACTGAAGCTTTCTTT. This encodes CASSVGQGYTEAFF. This sequence joins TRBV2 and TRBJ1-1; 8 bases fit TRBD1. Germline V lookup: CDR1 SNHLY, CDR2 FYNNEI. After removal of 4 bases from V and 3 bases from J, the junction contained 4 bases not matched to a gene. The CDR3 spans 14 residues. The full variable domain, its missing parts supplied by reference TRBV2 and TRBJ1-1, is EPEVTQTPSHQVTQMGQEVILRCVPISNHLYFYWYRQILGQKVEFLVSFYNNEISEKSEIFDDQFSVERPDGSNFTLKIRSTKLEDSAMYFCASSVGQGYTEAFFGQGTRLTVV.

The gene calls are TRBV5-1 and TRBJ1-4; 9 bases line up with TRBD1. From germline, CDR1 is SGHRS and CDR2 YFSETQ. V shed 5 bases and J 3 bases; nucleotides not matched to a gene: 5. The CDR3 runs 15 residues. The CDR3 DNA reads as TGCGCCAGCAGAACAGGGGGCATCGCTAATGAAAAACTGTTTTTT. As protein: CASRTGGIANEKLFF.

The CDR3 DNA reads TGTGCCAGCAGTTCCTCAAAGTCCGGACAGACTTACAATGAGCAGTTCTTC. Encoded protein: CASSSSKSGQTYNEQFF. The chain uses TRBV27 and TRBJ2-1, with a weak D call TRBD1 (6 bases). V lost 4 bases, J lost 4 bases, and 20 bases lay in between. CDR3 length: 17 amino acids. Germline V gene lookup returns CDR1 MNHEY and CDR2 SMNVEV (reference sequence).

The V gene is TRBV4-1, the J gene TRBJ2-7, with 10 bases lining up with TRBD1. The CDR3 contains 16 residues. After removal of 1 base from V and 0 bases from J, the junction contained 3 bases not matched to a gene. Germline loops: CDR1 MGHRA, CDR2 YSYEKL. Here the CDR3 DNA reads TGCGCCAGCAGCCAAGGCGGGGACAGGGGCTCCTACGAGCAGTACTTC. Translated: CASSQGGDRGSYEQYF.

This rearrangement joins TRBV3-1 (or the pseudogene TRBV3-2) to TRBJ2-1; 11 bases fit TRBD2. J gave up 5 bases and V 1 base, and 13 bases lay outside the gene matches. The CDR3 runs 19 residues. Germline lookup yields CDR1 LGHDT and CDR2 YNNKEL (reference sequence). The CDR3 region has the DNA TGTGCCAGCAGCCAAGGGGCAGGCCGAGGGACTAGCGGAAACAATGAGCAGTTCTTC. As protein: CASSQGAGRGTSGNNEQFF.

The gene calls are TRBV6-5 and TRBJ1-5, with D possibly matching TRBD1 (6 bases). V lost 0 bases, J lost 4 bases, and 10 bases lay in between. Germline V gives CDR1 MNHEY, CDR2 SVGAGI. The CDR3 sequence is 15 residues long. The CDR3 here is CASSYSVQGNQPQHF. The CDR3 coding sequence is TGTGCCAGCAGTTACTCCGTACAGGGAAATCAGCCCCAGCATTTT.

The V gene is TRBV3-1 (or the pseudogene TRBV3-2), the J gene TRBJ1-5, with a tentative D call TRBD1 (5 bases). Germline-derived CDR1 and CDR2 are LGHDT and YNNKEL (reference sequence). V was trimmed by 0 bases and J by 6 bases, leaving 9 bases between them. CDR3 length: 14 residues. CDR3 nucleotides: TGTGCCAGCAGCCAAGATAAGGGGATTCAGCCCCAGCATTTT. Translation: CASSQDKGIQPQHF.

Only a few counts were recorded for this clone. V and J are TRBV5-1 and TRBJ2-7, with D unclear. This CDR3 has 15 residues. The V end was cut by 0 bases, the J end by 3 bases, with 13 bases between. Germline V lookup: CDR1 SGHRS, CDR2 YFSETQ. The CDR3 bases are TGCGCCAGCAGCTTGGGGGCAGGTATATTCTACGAGCAGTACTTC. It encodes CASSLGAGIFYEQYF.

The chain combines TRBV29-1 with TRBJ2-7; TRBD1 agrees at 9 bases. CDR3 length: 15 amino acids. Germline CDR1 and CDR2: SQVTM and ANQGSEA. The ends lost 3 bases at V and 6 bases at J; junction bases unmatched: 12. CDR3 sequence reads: CSVEKIQGALGEQYF. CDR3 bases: TGCAGCGTTGAGAAGATACAGGGGGCTCTGGGCGAGCAGTACTTC.

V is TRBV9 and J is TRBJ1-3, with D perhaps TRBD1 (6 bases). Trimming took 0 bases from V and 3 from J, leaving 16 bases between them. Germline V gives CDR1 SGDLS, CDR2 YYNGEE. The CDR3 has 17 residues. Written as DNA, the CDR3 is TGTGCCAGCAGCGTAGGGGGAGGGGGTGCATTTGGAAACACCATATATTTT. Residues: CASSVGGGGAFGNTIYF.

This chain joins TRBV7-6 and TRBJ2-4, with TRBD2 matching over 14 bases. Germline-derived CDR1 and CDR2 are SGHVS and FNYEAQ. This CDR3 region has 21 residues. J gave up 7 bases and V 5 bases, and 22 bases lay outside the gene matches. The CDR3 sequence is CASSPQQGWGLAGVPPNIQYF. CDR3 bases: TGTGCCAGCAGCCCACAACAGGGCTGGGGACTAGCGGGAGTTCCCCCGAACATTCAGTACTTC.

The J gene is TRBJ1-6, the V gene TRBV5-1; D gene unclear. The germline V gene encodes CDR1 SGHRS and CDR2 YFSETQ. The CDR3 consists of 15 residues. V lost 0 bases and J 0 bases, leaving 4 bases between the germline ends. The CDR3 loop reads CASSLGSSYNSPLHF. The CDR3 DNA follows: TGCGCCAGCAGCTTGGGGAGCTCCTATAATTCACCCCTCCACTTT. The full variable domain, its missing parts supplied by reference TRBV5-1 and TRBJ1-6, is KAGVTQTPRYLIKTRGQQVTLSCSPISGHRSVSWYQQTPGQGLQFLFEYFSETQRNKGNFPGRFSGRQFSNSRSEMNVSTLELGDSALYLCASSLGSSYNSPLHFGNGTRLTVT.

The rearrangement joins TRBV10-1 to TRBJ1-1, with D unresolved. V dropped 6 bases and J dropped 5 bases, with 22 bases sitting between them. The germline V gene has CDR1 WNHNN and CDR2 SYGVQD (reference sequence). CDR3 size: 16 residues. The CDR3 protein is CASSHYAEGVPTEAFF. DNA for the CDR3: TGCGCCAGCAGCCATTACGCTGAGGGCGTCCCTACTGAAGCTTTCTTT.